The subject of this entry is one T cell receptor (beta chain). Its antigen is undetermined. Method: immunoSEQ multiplex PCR; TCRdb's copy keeps in-frame clones and lacks some. This sample yields approximately 84,000 clones, of which 65% to 90% are seen a single time; less than 20% belongs to the top ten. The data were taken from a study of glioma-infiltrating T cells after dendritic cell vaccination. For the study at large: At biweekly intervals, patients got three intradermal dendritic cell vaccine injections. General observations from the study: Few patients contributed both blood and tumor specimens.

Germline lookup yields CDR1 SGHNT and CDR2 YENEEA. The CDR3 contains 13 residues. Trimming left V 5 bases short and J 4 bases short, with 12 bases between. PBMC were collected before vaccination, two weeks after the third vaccination, and at progression. The starting material was blood, obtained before dendritic cell vaccination. The gene calls are TRBV11-3 and TRBJ2-7; D might be TRBD2 (5 bases). This receptor was obtained from a human donor with glioblastoma. The CDR3 DNA follows: TGTGCCAGCAGCCCAGGCCGGGATTACGAGCAGTACTTC. Residues: CASSPGRDYEQYF.